The 2 T cell receptor beta chains given below trace back to one sample, sequenced in a study of T cell repertoires in cytomegalovirus infection. MiXCR was run by TCRdb on the reads, yielding one entry per CDR3 protein. The profile shows roughly 140,000 distinct CDR3 sequences, about 20% of them singletons. The material sequenced was PBMCs. These receptors came from a human donor in good health (CMV status not recorded). Some clones in this sample may be carry-over from other donors' samples.

The genes are TRBV7-3 and TRBJ2-2; D gene unclear. CDR3 length equals 13 residues. V was cut by 5 bases and J by 7 bases, with 11 bases left in between. Germline CDR1 reads SGHTA; CDR2 reads FQGTGA. The CDR3 sequence: CASSLEDSGELFF. CDR3 nucleotides: TGTGCCAGCAGCCTAGAAGATAGCGGGGAGCTGTTTTTT.

The genes are TRBV20-1 and TRBJ2-3; a possible D gene is TRBD2 (5 bases). The germline V gene has CDR1 DFQATT and CDR2 SNEGSKA (reference sequence). This CDR3 has 14 residues. The V gene lost 6 bases and the J gene lost 6 bases, with 19 bases spanning the gap. The CDR3 DNA reads as TGCAGTGCGGACCCCGGGCGTCGGAGGGATACGCAGTATTTT. Amino acids: CSADPGRRRDTQYF.